This T cell receptor beta chain was found in a study of blood T cells in healthy people across ages. Looked up from germline, CDR1 is PRHDT and CDR2 is FYEKMQ (reference sequence). Trimming pared 6 bases from V and 0 bases from J, leaving 15 bases between. The CDR3 has 16 amino acids. Study-wide results and limits: In long-lived donors, naive CD4+ cell counts and diversity exceeded those of aged donors.

A word on this clonotype: Its target is unknown.

All donors came from Russia, were Caucasian and healthy, and spanned ages about 6 to 100. A second PCR of roughly 7 to 11 cycles used a sample-barcoded 5' primer and a J-beta primer mix. TCRdb processed the 5' RACE reads anew with MiXCR; each CDR3 protein has one entry. Here the sample spans fewer than 900,000 distinct CDR3 sequences, 45% to 50% being singletons. The clonotype originates from a woman aged 60 to 75 in good health. Sequenced input: blood. The chain is built from TRBV13 and TRBJ2-4; perhaps TRBD1 as D (6 bases). CDR3 amino acids: CASSQGTALAKNIQYF. CDR3 nucleotide sequence: TGTGCCAGCAGTCAGGGGACCGCACTAGCCAAAAACATTCAGTACTTC. The entire variable domain, with the rest obtained from reference TRBV13 and TRBJ2-4, is as follows: AAGVIQSPRHLIKEKRETATLKCYPIPRHDTVYWYQQGPGQDPQFLISFYEKMQSDKGSIPDRFSAQQFSDYHSELNMSSLELGDSALYFCASSQGTALAKNIQYFGAGTRLSVL.